The 31 T cell receptor beta chains below come from one sample, sequenced in a study of memory CD4+ T cells and cytomegalovirus serostatus. Produced via immunoSEQ multiplex PCR; TCRdb's table is partial and in-frame only. The repertoire has some 47,000 clones, under 80% of them found once; the top ten carry 0.77%. Single viable CD3+CD4+CD8-CD45RO+ cells were sorted as the memory CD4+ T cells. Input material: memory CD4+ T cells from blood. These receptors came from an adult in good health and CMV-seronegative.

This chain links TRBV7-6 with TRBJ2-3; D gene ambiguous. Germline lookup yields CDR1 SGHVS and CDR2 FNYEAQ. CDR3 length: 15 amino acids. The V end was cut by 3 bases, the J end by 2 bases, with 12 bases between. In DNA, the CDR3 is TGTGCCAGCAGCTTCTTCGAGGCAAACACAGATACGCAGTATTTT. This gives the protein CASSFFEANTDTQYF.

This sequence joins TRBV11-3 and TRBJ2-1; D gene uncertain. The CDR3 consists of 12 residues. The V gene's germline CDR1 is SGHNT and CDR2 YENEEA. V was clipped by 1 base and J by 8 bases, with 6 bases between them. The CDR3 DNA sequence: TGTGCCAGCAGCTTAGTCATCCATGAGCAGTTCTTC. Translating it yields CASSLVIHEQFF. The full variable domain, with the rest looked up from reference TRBV11-3 and TRBJ2-1, is EAGVVQSPRYKIIEKKQPVAFWCNPISGHNTLYWYLQNLGQGPELLIRYENEEAVDDSQLPKDRFSAERLKGVDSTLKIQPAELGDSAVYLCASSLVIHEQFFGPGTRLTVL.

CDR3 bases: TGTGCCATCAGTGAGACGACAGGGGCGAATTCACCCCTCCACTTT. Its protein product is CAISETTGANSPLHF. This chain links TRBV10-3 with TRBJ1-6; 8 bases agree with TRBD1. J gave up 7 bases and V 2 bases, and 4 bases lay outside the gene matches. Germline assignment: CDR1 ENHRY and CDR2 SYGVKD. The CDR3 length is 15 residues.

The gene calls are TRBV7-6 and TRBJ1-6; TRBD1 aligns across 7 bases. The germline gives CDR1 SGHVS, CDR2 FNYEAQ. The junction had 10 bases not matched to a gene; V was cut back by 5 bases and J by 0 bases. CDR3 length equals 18 residues. DNA for the CDR3: TGTGCCAGCAGCCCCTGGACAGGACGAAGCTCCTATAATTCACCCCTCCACTTT. Residues: CASSPWTGRSSYNSPLHF. Variable domain in full (rest from reference TRBV7-6 and TRBJ1-6): GAGVSQSPRYKVTKRGQDVALRCDPISGHVSLYWYRQALGQGPEFLTYFNYEAQQDKSGLPNDRFSAERPEGSISTLTIQRTEQRDSAMYRCASSPWTGRSSYNSPLHFGNGTRLTVT.

The chain combines TRBV7-9 with TRBJ1-4; D call uncertain. In germline, CDR1 is SEHNR, CDR2 FQNEAQ (reference sequence). CDR3 length: 11 residues. V was trimmed by 5 bases and J by 6 bases, leaving 4 bases between them. The CDR3, as DNA: TGTGCCAGCAGCCCGCATGAAAAACTGTTTTTT. It yields the protein CASSPHEKLFF.

In this sample, this clone turned up once. V is TRBV2 and J is TRBJ1-2, with 7 bases that match TRBD1. Germline-derived CDR1 and CDR2 are SNHLY and FYNNEI. V was pared by 7 bases and J by 4 bases, with 12 bases of the junction left unmatched. CDR3 size: 15 residues. The CDR3 sequence is CASTRGIGGSYGYTF. In DNA form, the CDR3 reads TGTGCCAGCACCCGAGGAATAGGGGGCAGCTATGGCTACACCTTC.

The chain employs TRBV10-2 and TRBJ1-1; D is ambiguous. This CDR3 contains 12 residues. Germline CDR1 is WSHSY and CDR2 is SAAADI. The V and J ends lost 6 bases and 7 bases respectively, with 12 bases between them. The CDR3 DNA is TGCGCCAGCAGCACACAAGCCATTGAAGCTTTCTTT. Amino acids: CASSTQAIEAFF.

The V and J genes are TRBV13 and TRBJ2-3; D may correspond to TRBD1 or TRBD2 (6 bases each). V was cut by 5 bases and J by 5 bases, with 17 bases left in between. This CDR3 is 15 amino acids long. The germline gives CDR1 PRHDT, CDR2 FYEKMQ (reference sequence). CDR3 residues: CASSPNRGRGDTQYF. In DNA form, the CDR3 reads TGTGCCAGCAGCCCTAACCGGGGGCGGGGAGATACGCAGTATTTT. Complete variable domain (other parts from reference TRBV13 and TRBJ2-3): AAGVIQSPRHLIKEKRETATLKCYPIPRHDTVYWYQQGPGQDPQFLISFYEKMQSDKGSIPDRFSAQQFSDYHSELNMSSLELGDSALYFCASSPNRGRGDTQYFGPGTRLTVL.

In DNA, the CDR3 is TGTGCCAGCAGCGCCACTAGCGGGGAGTACCAAGAGACCCAGTACTTC. This gives the protein CASSATSGEYQETQYF. J is TRBJ2-5 and V is TRBV4-2, with 10 bases identical to TRBD2. The CDR3 covers 16 residues. Germline loops: CDR1 LGHNA, CDR2 YNFKEQ. J gave up 0 bases and V 5 bases, and 6 bases lay outside the gene matches.

V and J are TRBV5-1 and TRBJ2-3; D possibly corresponds to TRBD1 (5 bases). Germline values: CDR1 SGHRS, CDR2 YFSETQ. The CDR3 consists of 16 residues. Between the trimmed V and J ends, which lost 0 bases and 4 bases, there was a span of 15 bases. Written as DNA, the CDR3 is TGCGCCAGCAGCTTGGAGCCAGGGTTGGTAGCAGATACGCAGTATTTT. Protein: CASSLEPGLVADTQYF.

This chain links TRBV14 with TRBJ1-4; 7 positions match TRBD1. The germline V gene encodes CDR1 SGHDN and CDR2 FVKESK. This CDR3 is 15 amino acids long. Unmatched junction bases numbered 5, after V lost 4 bases and J lost 3 bases. The CDR3 DNA follows: TGTGCCAGCAGCCCAAGGGGGCTGGCTAATGAAAAACTGTTTTTT. Protein product: CASSPRGLANEKLFF. The full variable domain, completed using reference TRBV14 and TRBJ1-4, is EAGVTQFPSHSVIEKGQTVTLRCDPISGHDNLYWYRRVMGKEIKFLLHFVKESKQDESGMPNNRFLAERTGGTYSTLKVQPAELEDSGVYFCASSPRGLANEKLFFGSGTQLSVL.

V and J are TRBV5-5 and TRBJ2-2, with 10 nucleotides matching TRBD1. V gave up 4 bases and J gave up 6 bases; unmatched junction bases: 9. Germline CDR1 reads SGHKS; CDR2 reads YYEKEE (reference sequence). This CDR3 contains 16 residues. The CDR3 is CASSPTGTGAAGELFF. The DNA of the CDR3 is TGTGCCAGCAGCCCCACCGGGACAGGGGCTGCCGGGGAGCTGTTTTTT.

The chain has TRBV7-2 and TRBJ1-1; D gene ambiguous. The germline gives CDR1 SGHTA, CDR2 FQGNSA. The V end lost 8 bases, the J end lost 6 bases, and 7 bases lay between the germline ends. The CDR3 contains 10 residues. The CDR3 here is CASGHAEAFF. DNA of the CDR3: TGTGCCAGCGGTCACGCTGAAGCTTTCTTT.

This rearrangement joins TRBV19 to TRBJ1-2, with D uncertain. The germline gives CDR1 LNHDA, CDR2 SQIVND (reference sequence). The V gene lost 7 bases and the J gene lost 4 bases, with 34 bases spanning the gap. The CDR3 length is 20 residues. This CDR3 is CASTLRVTSTTNRPVYGYTF. CDR3 DNA sequence: TGTGCCAGTACCCTCCGAGTGACATCAACCACCAACCGCCCCGTCTATGGCTACACCTTC.

The rearrangement joins TRBV6-1 to TRBJ1-5; no clear D gene. CDR1 MNHNS and CDR2 SASEGT come from the germline V gene. V was trimmed by 4 bases and J by 0 bases, leaving 10 bases between them. The CDR3 totals 15 residues. CDR3 nucleotides: TGTGCCAGCAGTGGGCGACTGTATAGCAATCAGCCCCAGCATTTT. Its translation is CASSGRLYSNQPQHF.

The chain has TRBV6-5 and TRBJ2-5, with a tentative D call TRBD1 (6 bases). The V gene's germline CDR1 is MNHEY and CDR2 SVGAGI. Trimming pared 4 bases from V and 5 bases from J, leaving 14 bases between. The CDR3 consists of 14 residues. The CDR3 is CASSLYRVGETQYF. The CDR3 DNA reads TGTGCCAGCAGTTTATACAGGGTCGGGGAGACCCAGTACTTC.

This clone was counted a few times. The genes are TRBV15 and TRBJ1-1, with D maybe TRBD1 (5 bases). This CDR3 comprises 15 residues. Germline lookup yields CDR1 LNHNV and CDR2 YYDKDF (reference sequence). The V end was cut by 1 base, the J end by 2 bases, with 11 bases between. CDR3 in amino acids: CATSRGIGGNTEAFF. In nucleotides, the CDR3 is TGTGCCACCAGCAGAGGTATTGGGGGTAACACTGAAGCTTTCTTT.

The chain employs TRBV11-3 and TRBJ2-3; the D gene is possibly TRBD2 (5 bases). The V gene's germline CDR1 is SGHNT and CDR2 YENEEA. CDR3 length: 15 residues. Trimming stripped 5 bases from V and 2 bases from J, with 14 bases between. The CDR3 DNA reads TGTGCCAGCAGCCCCGGGAATCCTAACACAGATACGCAGTATTTT. This sequence encodes CASSPGNPNTDTQYF.

The V call is TRBV18, the J call TRBJ2-5; 8 nucleotides agree with TRBD2. The CDR3 has 17 residues. The V segment lost 2 bases and the J segment 1 base; nucleotides outside the gene matches: 9. Germline V gene lookup returns CDR1 KGHSH and CDR2 LQKENI. The CDR3 sequence is CASSPSNLLAAQETQYF. The CDR3 DNA follows: TGTGCCAGCTCACCATCAAACCTACTAGCGGCCCAAGAGACCCAGTACTTC.

The chain links TRBV30 to TRBJ1-2; 10 bases are a match to TRBD1. The V segment lost 8 bases and the J segment 2 bases; nucleotides outside the gene matches: 8. There are 14 residues in the CDR3. Germline V gene lookup returns CDR1 GTSNPN and CDR2 SVGIG (reference sequence). The chain's CDR3 is CAGPRTGGNYGYTF. The CDR3 DNA reads as TGTGCCGGCCCCCGGACAGGGGGAAACTATGGCTACACCTTC. The entire variable domain, with the rest obtained from reference TRBV30 and TRBJ1-2, is as follows: SQTIHQWPATLVQPVGSPLSLECTVEGTSNPNLYWYRQAAGRGLQLLFYSVGIGQISSEVPQNLSASRPQDRQFILSSKKLLLSDSGFYLCAGPRTGGNYGYTFGSGTRLTVV.

The V call is TRBV5-4, the J call TRBJ2-1; 9 bases agree with TRBD2. Per the germline V gene, CDR1 is SGHNT and CDR2 is YYREEE (reference sequence). V shed 3 bases, J shed 6 bases, and the junction held 7 bases outside the gene matches. The CDR3 sequence is 15 residues long. As DNA, the CDR3 is TGTGCCAGCAGCTCGGGCGGGGGGGGCCCCAATGAGCAGTTCTTC. It codes for CASSSGGGGPNEQFF.

The rearrangement uses TRBV6-5 and TRBJ1-2; D gene unclear. Deletions cut 6 bases from V and 5 bases from J, with 10 bases between. The germline gives CDR1 MNHEY, CDR2 SVGAGI. The length of the CDR3 is 12 residues. The CDR3 loop reads CASSRTGYGYTF. The CDR3 nucleotides are TGTGCCAGCAGCAGGACCGGTTATGGCTACACCTTC.

The chain recombines TRBV9 with TRBJ2-1, with D tentatively TRBD1 (5 bases). Germline CDR1 reads SGDLS; CDR2 reads YYNGEE. Trimming removed 0 bases at V and 0 bases at J, with 7 bases between. The CDR3 spans 15 residues. CDR3 DNA: TGTGCCAGCAGCGTAGGGACACTCTCCTACAATGAGCAGTTCTTC. Encoded protein: CASSVGTLSYNEQFF.

This clone has a single count. The rearrangement uses TRBV7-9 and TRBJ2-7; the D gene is possibly TRBD1 (6 bases). With 1 base removed from V and 2 bases from J, the gap between germline ends came to 9 bases. Germline CDR1 and CDR2: SEHNR and FQNEAQ (reference sequence). CDR3 size: 14 residues. The CDR3 spells CASSLVDRTYEQYF. CDR3 nucleotides: TGTGCCAGCAGCTTAGTGGACAGAACCTACGAGCAGTACTTC.

The rearrangement joins TRBV6-5 to TRBJ1-2; D is unresolved. V was pared by 6 bases and J by 8 bases, with 7 bases between. Looked up from germline, CDR1 is MNHEY and CDR2 is SVGAGI. The CDR3 spans 10 residues. In nucleotides, the CDR3 is TGTGCCAGCAGGGAAGGAGGCTACACCTTC. Its protein product is CASREGGYTF.

V usage is TRBV27 and J usage is TRBJ2-7; weak D call: TRBD1 (6 bases). CDR3 size: 17 residues. Trimming took 5 bases from V and 0 from J, leaving 20 bases between them. CDR1 is MNHEY and CDR2 is SMNVEV in the germline V gene (reference sequence). The CDR3 coding sequence is TGTGCCAGCAGTCGACACCAACAGGGTCTGAGCTCCTACGAGCAGTACTTC. It codes for CASSRHQQGLSSYEQYF.

The chain uses TRBV28 and TRBJ1-1; tentative D call: TRBD1 (6 bases). Trimming removed 6 bases from V and 5 bases from J, with 31 bases in between. The CDR3 is 19 residues long. The germline CDR1 and CDR2 sequences are MDHEN and SYDVKM. In DNA, the CDR3 is TGTGCCAGCAGAGATACTCCCAGTCAGGGGCCCCTCAGAGGGACTGAAGCTTTCTTT. This gives the protein CASRDTPSQGPLRGTEAFF.

Only one count was recorded for this clone. The chain is built from TRBV18 and TRBJ2-3; no reliable D call. The germline V gene has CDR1 KGHSH and CDR2 LQKENI. The CDR3 totals 12 residues. Between the trimmed V and J ends, which lost 5 bases and 1 base, there was a span of 4 bases. DNA of the CDR3: TGTGCCAGCTCAGAGCGCACAGATACGCAGTATTTT. Protein sequence: CASSERTDTQYF.

The V gene is TRBV5-6, the J gene TRBJ1-6; D gene unclear. Germline V lookup: CDR1 SGHDT, CDR2 YYEEEE. The CDR3 totals 16 residues. Trimming cost V 0 bases and J 0 bases, with 7 bases left between them. CDR3 protein: CASSLGWSSYNSPLHF. The DNA for the CDR3 is TGTGCCAGCAGCTTGGGGTGGAGCTCCTATAATTCACCCCTCCACTTT.

The chain links TRBV6-5 to TRBJ2-7, with TRBD1 as a possible D gene (6 bases). The CDR3 covers 13 residues. V lost 5 bases to trimming and J lost 4 bases, with 12 bases between them. Germline V CDR1 and CDR2: MNHEY, SVGAGI. CDR3 DNA sequence: TGTGCCAGCAGTGACAGGACGGTGTACGAGCAGTACTTC. Translating it yields CASSDRTVYEQYF.

The chain uses TRBV6-1 and TRBJ2-5; 9 bases map to TRBD2. Germline V lookup: CDR1 MNHNS, CDR2 SASEGT. V trimming: 4 bases; J trimming: 9 bases; junction bases outside the gene matches: 12. The CDR3 totals 15 residues. The CDR3, as DNA: TGTGCCAGCAGTGTCGAACTAGCGGGCGCCATACCCCAGTACTTC. Protein sequence: CASSVELAGAIPQYF.